This T cell receptor (beta chain) was captured in a study of T cell responses to AZD1222 COVID-19 vaccine. Study results and caveats: All repertoire sampling was performed exclusively after the peak T cell response.

With respect to this clone: Its antigen is undetermined.

The assay was immunoSEQ multiplex PCR, and TCRdb's table has in-frame clones only and misses some. The sample holds about 91,000 clones, 92% seen once. The germline CDR1 and CDR2 sequences are SGHTA and FQGNSA. CDR3 size: 17 residues. Trimming removed 3 bases from V and 0 bases from J, with 12 bases in between. The chain carries TRBV7-2 and TRBJ2-6; D gene ambiguous. This sequence was found in an adult who received the AZD1222 COVID-19 vaccine. Here the sequenced sample was peripheral blood, taken 28 days after the second AZD1222 dose. CDR3 sequence: CASSFQGRTSGANVLTF. Here the CDR3 DNA reads TGTGCCAGCAGCTTCCAAGGACGTACCTCTGGGGCCAACGTCCTGACTTTC.